Shown below are 25 T cell receptor beta chains from a single sample sequenced in a study of glioma-infiltrating T cells. TCR alpha and beta CDR3 regions were amplified from RNA using iRepertoire nested multiplex PCR. MiXCR was run by TCRdb on the multiplex PCR reads, yielding one entry per CDR3 protein. The sample has some 160,000 distinct CDR3 sequences, around 40% seen once. Specimen: glioma tissue, nonneoplastic brain tissue, or PBMCs (not recorded which). The origin of the receptors is a human donor with low-grade glioma or glioblastoma, undergoing nonglioma brain surgery, or in good health (not recorded which).

Regarding this clonotype: This may stem from a read error, because a much larger clone lies one nucleotide away. The chain is built from TRBV4-1 and TRBJ2-1, with 7 positions matching TRBD1. This CDR3 spans 12 amino acids. Germline V gene lookup returns CDR1 MGHRA and CDR2 YSYEKL. Written as DNA, the CDR3 is TGCGCCAGCAGCCAGGGACAGAATGAGCGGTTCTTC. It encodes CASSQGQNERFF.

This clonotype was detected many times. This chain uses TRBV15 with TRBJ1-5, with D maybe TRBD1 (5 bases). Trimming stripped 2 bases from V and 10 bases from J, with 9 bases between. Germline V lookup: CDR1 LNHNV, CDR2 YYDKDF (reference sequence). The CDR3 has 12 residues. CDR3 bases: TGTGCCACCAGCAGAAACCAGGGTCCCCAGCATTTT. It translates to CATSRNQGPQHF.

Worth noting for this clonotype: A single base separates this from a much larger clone, so it may be a read error. J is TRBJ1-1 and V is TRBV20-1; D gene ambiguous. CDR1 is DFQATT and CDR2 is SNEGSKA in the germline V gene (reference sequence). The CDR3 contains 13 residues. CDR3 sequence (DNA): TGCAGTGCTCACTCCCCCACGAACACTGAAGCTATCTTT. It yields the protein CSAHSPTNTEAIF.

A note on this clonotype: Since a much larger clone is just one base distant, this may be a read error. The chain uses TRBV19 and TRBJ1-5; weak D call: TRBD1 (5 bases). The CDR3 is 16 residues long. CDR1 and CDR2 (germline): LNHDA, SQIVND (reference sequence). The CDR3 DNA is TGTGCCAGTAGTAATGTTTACAGGAATTTGAATCAGCCCCAGGATTTT. As protein: CASSNVYRNLNQPQDF.

This clonotype was detected many times. The chain couples TRBV4-1 to TRBJ2-3, with TRBD2 identical over 7 bases. J lost 6 bases, V lost 8 bases, and 2 bases had no gene match. Germline V lookup: CDR1 MGHRA, CDR2 YSYEKL. The CDR3 loop spans 11 amino acids. CDR3 coding DNA: TGCGCCAGCTCGGGAGGCGATACGCAGTATTTT. This translates into CASSGGDTQYF.

About this clonotype itself: Sequence at one end of the junction differs from germline and may be a read error. The gene calls are TRBV19 and TRBJ2-5, with D perhaps matching TRBD1 or TRBD2 (5 bases each). The CDR3 is 15 amino acids. The germline CDR1 and CDR2 sequences are LNHDA and SQIVND (reference sequence). The CDR3 bases are TGTACCAGTAGTATTAGGTGGGGACCACAAGAGACCCAGTACTTC. This translates into CTSSIRWGPQETQYF.

Turning to this clonotype: A single base separates this from a much larger clone, so it may be a read error. V gene TRBV7-2 combines with J gene TRBJ2-7, with TRBD1 matching over 7 bases. V trimming: 3 bases; J trimming: 6 bases; junction bases outside the gene matches: 2. Germline V gene sequence: CDR1 SGHTA, CDR2 FQGNSA. This CDR3 contains 12 residues. The CDR3 reads CASSLTGIEQYF. Written as DNA, the CDR3 is TGTGCCAGCAGCTTGACAGGGATCGAGCAGTACTTC. Based on the CDR3 plus reference TRBV7-2 and TRBJ2-7, the full variable domain is GAGVSQSPSNKVTEKGKDVELRCDPISGHTALYWYRQSLGQGLEFLIYFQGNSAPDKSGLPSDRFSAERTGGSVSTLTIQRTQQEDSAVYLCASSLTGIEQYFGPGTRLTVT.

This clonotype was observed at least ten times. The rearrangement links TRBV5-8 to TRBJ1-1, with 8 positions matching TRBD1. This CDR3 comprises 14 residues. J gave up 3 bases and V 0 bases, and 1 base lay outside the gene matches. Germline CDR1 is SGHTS and CDR2 is YDEGEE. This chain's CDR3 is CASSLDRGDTEAFF. The CDR3 region has the DNA TGTGCCAGCAGCTTGGACAGGGGGGACACTGAAGCTTTCTTT.

The table lists this clonotype with a few counts. The rearrangement joins TRBV4-1 to TRBJ1-1; 9 bases map to TRBD1. This CDR3 is 15 amino acids long. V shed 1 base, J shed 5 bases, and the junction held 5 bases outside the gene matches. The germline V gene encodes CDR1 MGHRA and CDR2 YSYEKL. The CDR3: CASSQGDRVETEAFF. The CDR3 bases are TGCGCCAGCAGCCAAGGGGACAGGGTGGAAACTGAAGCTTTCTTT.

Many counts were recorded for this clonotype. CDR3 DNA: TGTGCCACCAGTGGGGATGAGGGGCTGGATACGCAGTATTTT. This codes for CATSGDEGLDTQYF. The chain has TRBV24-1 and TRBJ2-3; tentatively, D is TRBD1 or TRBD2 (5 bases each). Germline CDR1 reads KGHDR; CDR2 reads SFDVKD. The CDR3 extends over 14 amino acids. The V gene lost 5 bases and the J gene lost 6 bases, with 14 bases spanning the gap.

The chain couples TRBV7-9 to TRBJ2-6; no clear D gene. The germline gives CDR1 SEHNR, CDR2 FQNEAQ (reference sequence). CDR3 length: 15 residues. V lost 0 bases and J lost 4, with 7 bases in between. This chain's CDR3 is CASSLAGNGANVLTF. The CDR3 DNA is TGTGCCAGCAGCTTAGCAGGGAACGGGGCCAACGTCCTGACTTTC.

Comment on this clonotype: A read error is possible here, since a much larger clone lies one base away. V and J are TRBV28 and TRBJ2-1; tentatively, D is TRBD2 (6 bases). The CDR3 is 16 residues long. Germline assignment: CDR1 MDHEN and CDR2 SYDVKM. Here the CDR3 reads CAGSLNTGLRENEQFF. The CDR3 DNA follows: TGTGCCGGCAGTCTAAATACGGGACTCCGGGAAAATGAGCAGTTCTTC. The full variable domain, in which reference TRBV28 and TRBJ2-1 provide the parts outside the CDR3, is DVKVTQSSRYLVKRTGEKVFLECVQDMDHENMFWYRQDPGLGLRLIYFSYDVKMKEKGDIPEGYSVSREKKERFSLILESASTNQTSMYLCAGSLNTGLRENEQFFGPGTRLTVL.

Worth noting for this clonotype: It may be a read error: a sequence one base away is much more abundant. Without the conserved terminal phenylalanine or tryptophan, this CDR3 likely stems from a read error. V is TRBV20-1 and J is TRBJ2-7; 15 bases align to TRBD2. With 5 bases clipped from V and 0 bases from J, the junction kept 5 bases outside the gene matches. This CDR3 is built from 16 residues. In germline, CDR1 is DFQATT, CDR2 SNEGSKA (reference sequence). In DNA, the CDR3 is TGCAGTGCTTACGGGACTAGCGGGAGGAGCTCCTACGAGCAGTACCTC. Translated: CSAYGTSGRSSYEQYL.

This clonotype was counted between two and nine times. One end of the junction varies from germline; a read error may be responsible. The chain carries TRBV20-1 and TRBJ2-1; D is unclear. The CDR3 has 12 residues. Per germline, CDR1 DFQATT and CDR2 SNEGSKA (reference sequence). CDR3 nucleotides: TGCAGTGCTAGCATTGTCGACAATGAGCAGCTCTTC. Encoded protein: CSASIVDNEQLF.

Concerning this clonotype: With a much larger clone just one base away, this may be a read error. The gene calls are TRBV24-1 and TRBJ1-5; no clear D gene. The CDR3 runs 12 residues. Germline V gene data show CDR1 as KGHDR and CDR2 as SFDVKD. The CDR3 sequence is CATSANNHPQHF. CDR3 nucleotides: TGTGCCACCAGTGCCAACAATCATCCCCAGCATTTT.

This clonotype was seen more than once but under ten times. The chain couples TRBV7-2 to TRBJ2-2, with unresolved D. Trimming removed 2 bases at V and 6 bases at J, with 19 bases between. The CDR3 is made up of 17 amino acids. The germline CDR1 and CDR2 sequences are SGHTA and FQGNSA. CDR3: CASSLNPPSTYAGELFF. The DNA for the CDR3 is TGTGCCAGCAGCTTAAACCCCCCGTCGACCTATGCCGGGGAGCTGTTTTTT.

The V call is TRBV29-1, the J call TRBJ2-1; TRBD1 aligns across 7 bases. V shed 7 bases, J shed 0 bases, and the junction held 3 bases outside the gene matches. The CDR3 has 13 amino acids. Germline V gene data show CDR1 as SQVTM and CDR2 as ANQGSEA. The CDR3 protein is CSAQGDSYNEQFF. DNA for the CDR3: TGCAGCGCCCAGGGGGACTCCTACAATGAGCAGTTCTTC.

Of note for this clonotype: The CDR3 end shows no conserved phenylalanine or tryptophan, and so a read error is likely. This chain connects TRBV28 to TRBJ2-2; the D gene is possibly TRBD2 (6 bases). There are 13 residues in the CDR3. Per the germline V gene, CDR1 is MDHEN and CDR2 is SYDVKM. CDR3 in DNA: TGTGCCTGCGCACAGACGAACACCGGGGGGCTGTTTTCT. Translating gives CACAQTNTGGLFS.

The CDR3 sequence: CASRSHVGLSVEQFF. The CDR3 bases are TGTGCCAGCAGGTCCCACGTTGGGCTATCGGTTGAGCAGTTCTTC. The chain combines TRBV28 with TRBJ2-1; D not resolved. Trimming took off 6 bases at V and 9 bases at J, with 21 bases between the two ends. Germline V gives CDR1 MDHEN, CDR2 SYDVKM. The CDR3 is made up of 15 amino acids.

Remarks on this clonotype: Germline and junction disagree at one end, which may indicate a read error. The rearrangement links TRBV18 to TRBJ1-5; the D gene is possibly TRBD1 (6 bases). Germline CDR1 KGHSH, CDR2 LQKENI. The CDR3 covers 15 residues. CDR3 bases: TGTGCCAGCTCTCCGCACAGGGATAGCAATCAGCACCAGCATTTT. This translates into CASSPHRDSNQHQHF.

In regard to this clonotype: A much larger clone sits a single nucleotide away, making a read error possible. The CDR3, as DNA: TGCAGTGCTAGAGACGCCGCCCTCAGCTCCTACAATGAGCAGTTCTTC. This codes for CSARDAALSSYNEQFF. The chain employs TRBV20-1 and TRBJ2-1; D gene uncertain. V lost 0 bases, J lost 0 bases, and 12 bases lay in between. This CDR3 region has 16 residues. The V gene's germline CDR1 is DFQATT and CDR2 SNEGSKA (reference sequence).

The rearrangement joins TRBV28 to TRBJ2-1; TRBD2 is a possible D gene (5 bases). Looked up from germline, CDR1 is MDHEN and CDR2 is SYDVKM. The ends were cut back, 4 bases at V and 0 bases at J, with 25 bases in the middle. CDR3 length: 20 amino acids. CDR3 in amino acids: CASSSNSVPGSSSSYNEQFF. CDR3 DNA: TGTGCCAGCAGTTCCAACTCCGTGCCGGGATCTTCGAGCTCCTACAATGAGCAGTTCTTC.

As concerns this clonotype: A much larger clone lies a single base off, so this may be a read error. This chain uses TRBV28 with TRBJ2-5, with a weak D call TRBD2 (6 bases). This CDR3 is 15 amino acids long. V was cut by 2 bases and J by 5 bases, with 15 bases left in between. Germline lookup yields CDR1 MDHEN and CDR2 SYDVKM. This chain's CDR3 is CASSLGVGSPETQYF. In DNA form, the CDR3 reads TGTGCCAGCAGTTTAGGCGTCGGGAGCCCCGAGACCCAGTACTTC.

As concerns this clonotype: A much larger clone sits a single nucleotide away, making a read error possible. This sequence joins TRBV7-2 and TRBJ1-1; the D is unclear. Deletions cut 0 bases from V and 4 bases from J, with 15 bases between. From germline, CDR1 is SGHTA and CDR2 FQGNSA. The CDR3 is 16 residues long. For the CDR3, the DNA is TGTGCCAGCAGCTTAGCAGCGGGGTGCGGTCTCACTGAAGCTTTCTTT. Translating gives CASSLAAGCGLTEAFF.

This clonotype was picked up a small number of times. This chain links TRBV20-1 with TRBJ2-5; TRBD2 agrees at 8 bases. This CDR3 has 13 amino acids. V shed 6 bases and J 0 bases; nucleotides not matched to a gene: 3. Germline CDR1 is DFQATT and CDR2 is SNEGSKA (reference sequence). The CDR3 reads CSAGTRDQETQYF. CDR3 nucleotide sequence: TGCAGTGCAGGGACTAGGGACCAAGAGACCCAGTACTTC.